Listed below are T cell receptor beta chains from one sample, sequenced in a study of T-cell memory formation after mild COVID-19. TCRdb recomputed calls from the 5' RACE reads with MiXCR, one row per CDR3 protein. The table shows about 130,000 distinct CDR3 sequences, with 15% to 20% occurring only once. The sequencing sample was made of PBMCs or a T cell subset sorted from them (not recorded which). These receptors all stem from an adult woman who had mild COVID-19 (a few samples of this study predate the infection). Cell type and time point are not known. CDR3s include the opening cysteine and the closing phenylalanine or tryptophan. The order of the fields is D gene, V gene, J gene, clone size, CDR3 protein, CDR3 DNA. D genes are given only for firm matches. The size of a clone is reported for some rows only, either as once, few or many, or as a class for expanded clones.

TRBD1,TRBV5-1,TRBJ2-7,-,CASSLMTGEYEQYF,TGCGCCAGCAGCTTGATGACAGGGGAATACGAGCAGTACTTC
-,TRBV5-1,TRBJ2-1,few,CASSAQSPGLHNEQFF,TGCGCCAGCAGCGCACAATCCCCGGGACTCCACAATGAGCAGTTCTTC
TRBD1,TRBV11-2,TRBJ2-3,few,CASSFTGGDTQYF,TGTGCCAGCAGCTTTACAGGGGGGGATACGCAGTATTTT
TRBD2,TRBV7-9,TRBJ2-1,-,CASSHLAGGPGEQFF,TGTGCCAGCAGCCACTTAGCGGGGGGGCCGGGTGAGCAGTTCTTC
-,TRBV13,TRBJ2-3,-,CASSSAPGADTQYF,TGTGCCAGCAGCTCTGCCCCGGGGGCAGATACGCAGTATTTT
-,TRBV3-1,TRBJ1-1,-,CASSLFAGRGTEAFF,TGTGCCAGCAGCCTCTTCGCCGGGCGGGGCACTGAAGCTTTCTTT
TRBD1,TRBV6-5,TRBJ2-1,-,CASSMGQVGNEQFF,TGTGCCAGCAGTATGGGACAGGTGGGCAATGAGCAGTTCTTC
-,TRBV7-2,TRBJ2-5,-,CASKGPLQETQYF,TGTGCCAGTAAGGGACCTCTTCAAGAGACCCAGTACTTC
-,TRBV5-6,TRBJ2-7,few,CASSSFGTYEQYF,TGTGCCAGCAGCTCGTTTGGAACCTACGAGCAGTACTTC
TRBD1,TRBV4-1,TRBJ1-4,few,CASSPGQGGQEKLFF,TGCGCCAGCAGCCCGGGACAGGGGGGTCAAGAAAAACTGTTTTTT
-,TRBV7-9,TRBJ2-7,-,CASSFCLGSYEQYF,TGTGCCAGCAGCTTCTGCTTAGGCTCCTACGAGCAGTACTTC
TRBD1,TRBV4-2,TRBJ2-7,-,CASGMGQLYEQYF,TGTGCCAGTGGGATGGGACAGCTCTACGAGCAGTACTTC
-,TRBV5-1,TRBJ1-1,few,CASSLAGGKNTEAFF,TGCGCCAGCAGCTTGGCCGGGGGGAAGAACACTGAAGCTTTCTTT
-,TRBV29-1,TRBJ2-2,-,CSVDGGRGGELFF,TGCAGCGTTGATGGCGGCAGGGGCGGGGAGCTGTTTTTT
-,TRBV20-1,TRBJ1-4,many,CSARFANEKLFF,TGCAGTGCTAGATTCGCTAATGAAAAACTGTTTTTT
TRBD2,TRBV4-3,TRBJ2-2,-,CASSQGRERTGELFF,TGCGCCAGCAGCCAGGGGCGGGAGAGGACCGGGGAGCTGTTTTTT
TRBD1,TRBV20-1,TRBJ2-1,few,CSASNRQGWYNEQFF,TGCAGTGCTAGCAACCGACAGGGGTGGTACAATGAGCAGTTCTTC
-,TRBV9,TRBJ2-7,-,CASSVGLWTDDEQYF,TGTGCCAGCAGCGTAGGGTTGTGGACAGACGACGAGCAGTACTTC
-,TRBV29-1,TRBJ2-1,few,CSVSRDTASYNEQFF,TGCAGCGTGAGCCGGGACACCGCTAGCTACAATGAGCAGTTCTTC
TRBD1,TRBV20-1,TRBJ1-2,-,CSAREQGFDYGYTF,TGCAGTGCTAGGGAACAGGGGTTTGACTATGGCTACACCTTC
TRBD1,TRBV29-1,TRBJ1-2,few,CSVPSGQGYGYTF,TGCAGCGTTCCCTCGGGACAGGGGTATGGCTACACCTTC
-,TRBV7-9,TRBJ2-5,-,CASSPRGSYRLQETQYF,TGTGCCAGCAGCCCAAGAGGTTCGTATAGGCTGCAAGAGACCCAGTACTTC
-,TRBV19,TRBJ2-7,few,CASSVDSGNEQYF,TGTGCCAGTAGTGTGGACAGCGGCAACGAGCAGTACTTC
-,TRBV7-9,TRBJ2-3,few,CASSVGGRLAADTQYF,TGTGCCAGCAGCGTCGGAGGGCGGTTAGCTGCAGATACGCAGTATTTT
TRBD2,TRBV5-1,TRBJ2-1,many,CASSLGLAEIEQFF,TGCGCCAGCAGCTTGGGACTAGCGGAGATTGAGCAGTTCTTC
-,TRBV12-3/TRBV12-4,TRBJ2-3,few,CASSWGITDTQYF,TGTGCCAGCAGTTGGGGGATCACAGATACGCAGTATTTT
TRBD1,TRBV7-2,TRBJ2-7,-,CASSLVRQGPYEQYF,TGTGCCAGCAGCTTAGTAAGACAGGGGCCCTACGAGCAGTACTTC
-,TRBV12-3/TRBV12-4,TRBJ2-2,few,CASSLISGELFF,TGTGCCAGCAGTTTAATCTCCGGGGAGCTGTTTTTT
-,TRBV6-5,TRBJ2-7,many,CASSYAGTPEQYF,TGTGCCAGCAGTTACGCCGGGACGCCTGAGCAGTACTTC
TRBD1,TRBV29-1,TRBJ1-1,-,CSTKGTGGAAEAFF,TGCAGCACCAAGGGTACAGGGGGCGCGGCTGAAGCTTTCTTT
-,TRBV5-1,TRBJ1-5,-,CASSLAAGNQPQHF,TGCGCCAGCAGCTTGGCAGCAGGAAATCAGCCCCAGCATTTT
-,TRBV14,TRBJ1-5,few,CASSQGGGNQPQHF,TGTGCCAGCAGCCAAGGTGGGGGGAATCAGCCCCAGCATTTT
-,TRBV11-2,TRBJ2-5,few,CASSLELKGETQYF,TGTGCCAGCAGCTTAGAGCTAAAAGGCGAGACCCAGTACTTC
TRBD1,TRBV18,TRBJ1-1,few,CASSHGQVGGNTEAFF,TGTGCCAGCTCACACGGACAGGTGGGGGGAAACACTGAAGCTTTCTTT
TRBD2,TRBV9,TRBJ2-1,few,CASSALAGGNNEQFF,TGTGCCAGCAGCGCCCTAGCGGGGGGCAACAATGAGCAGTTCTTC
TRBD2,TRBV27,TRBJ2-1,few,CAIRPSGGYNEQFF,TGTGCCATCCGACCGAGCGGGGGTTACAATGAGCAGTTCTTC
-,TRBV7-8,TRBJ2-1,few,CASRPGLGNEQFF,TGTGCCAGCAGACCGGGATTGGGCAATGAGCAGTTCTTC
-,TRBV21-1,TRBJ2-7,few,CASSKIGMGSVSDEQYF,TGTGCCAGCAGCAAAATCGGTATGGGGTCGGTCAGCGACGAGCAGTACTTC
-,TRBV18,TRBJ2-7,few,CASSPTGLDEQYF,TGTGCCAGCTCACCAACGGGGTTGGATGAGCAGTACTTC
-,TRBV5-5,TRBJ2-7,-,CASSLGLVDYEQYF,TGTGCCAGCAGCTTGGGTCTTGTCGACTACGAGCAGTACTTC
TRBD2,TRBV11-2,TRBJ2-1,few,CASRTAGGGSYNEQFF,TGTGCCAGCAGGACAGCGGGAGGGGGATCCTACAATGAGCAGTTCTTC
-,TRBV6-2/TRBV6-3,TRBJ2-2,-,CASSYPRQGELFF,TGTGCCAGCAGTTACCCCCGACAAGGGGAGCTGTTTTTT
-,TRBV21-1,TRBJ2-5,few,CASSKVGGRRFQETQYF,TGTGCCAGCAGCAAAGTGGGGGGCAGGCGATTCCAAGAGACCCAGTACTTC
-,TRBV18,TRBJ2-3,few,CASSPTVSDTQYF,TGTGCCAGCTCACCAACCGTTTCAGATACGCAGTATTTT
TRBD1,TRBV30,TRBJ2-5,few,CAWSEDRGAAETQYF,TGTGCCTGGTCTGAGGACAGGGGGGCCGCAGAGACCCAGTACTTC
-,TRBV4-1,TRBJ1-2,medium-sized,CASSQDLSPASWGGYTF,TGCGCCAGCAGCCAAGACCTTTCGCCTGCCAGTTGGGGTGGCTACACCTTC
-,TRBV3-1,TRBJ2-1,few,CASGFGRGPDNEQFF,TGTGCCAGCGGATTTGGGAGAGGGCCCGACAATGAGCAGTTCTTC
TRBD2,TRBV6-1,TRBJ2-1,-,CASSGLAGGTYNEQFF,TGTGCCAGCAGTGGGTTAGCGGGGGGCACCTACAATGAGCAGTTCTTC
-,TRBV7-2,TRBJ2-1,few,CASSRLGGDSYNEQFF,TGTGCCAGCAGCCGATTAGGGGGGGACTCCTACAATGAGCAGTTCTTC
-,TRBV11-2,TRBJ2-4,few,CASSSVRGPLAKNIQYF,TGTGCCAGCAGCAGTGTCCGGGGACCCCTAGCCAAAAACATTCAGTACTTC
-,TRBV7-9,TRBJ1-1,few,CASSSDRTQNTEAFF,TGTGCCAGCAGCTCAGATCGGACCCAGAACACTGAAGCTTTCTTT
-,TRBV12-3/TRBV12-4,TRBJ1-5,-,CASSLTSNQPQHF,TGTGCCAGCAGTTTAACTAGCAATCAGCCCCAGCATTTT
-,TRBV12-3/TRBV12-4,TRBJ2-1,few,CASSLVGIHEQFF,TGTGCCAGCAGTTTAGTCGGTATCCATGAGCAGTTCTTC
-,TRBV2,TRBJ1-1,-,CASRVTPNTEAFF,TGTGCCAGCAGGGTGACACCGAACACTGAAGCTTTCTTT
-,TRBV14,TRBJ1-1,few,CASSQVATEAFF,TGTGCCAGCAGCCAAGTCGCCACTGAAGCTTTCTTT
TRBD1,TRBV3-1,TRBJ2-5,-,CASSPQGTRETQYF,TGTGCCAGCAGCCCACAGGGGACACGAGAGACCCAGTACTTC